This record looks at one T cell receptor (beta chain) sequence and its context. What it recognizes is unknown. The TRB libraries of cDNA were built by UMI-labeled 5' RACE. Each CDR3 protein gets one entry in TCRdb, which reprocessed the 5' RACE reads and gives no DNA. The table lists approximately 89,000 distinct CDR3 sequences. This sample was taken from a study of CXCR3-negative and CXCR3-positive naive CD8 T cells. Broader study findings: For naive cells, CXCR3-negative and CXCR3-positive subsets had similar TRBV-TRBJ usage; for memory cells, usage differed. Hydrophobicity was higher for TRB CDR3s found in CXCR3-positive naive cells than in CXCR3-negative naive cells.

Germline V gives CDR1 KGHSH, CDR2 LQKENI. This CDR3 is built from 12 residues. The J gene is TRBJ2-2, the V gene TRBV18. Sequencing input: naive CXCR3+ CD8+ T cells from blood. Subset denoted: CD45RO-CCR7+CD27+CD95- naive CD8+ T cells expressing CXCR3 (TNR3+). This TCR came from a human donor in good health. Some clones in this sample may be carry-over from other donors' samples. CDR3 protein: CASSPATGELFF. Full variable domain (rest looked up from reference TRBV18 and TRBJ2-2): NAGVMQNPRHLVRRRGQEARLRCSPMKGHSHVYWYRQLPEEGLKFMVYLQKENIIDESGMPKERFSAEFPKEGPSILRIQQVVRGDSAAYFCASSPATGELFFGEGSRLTVL.